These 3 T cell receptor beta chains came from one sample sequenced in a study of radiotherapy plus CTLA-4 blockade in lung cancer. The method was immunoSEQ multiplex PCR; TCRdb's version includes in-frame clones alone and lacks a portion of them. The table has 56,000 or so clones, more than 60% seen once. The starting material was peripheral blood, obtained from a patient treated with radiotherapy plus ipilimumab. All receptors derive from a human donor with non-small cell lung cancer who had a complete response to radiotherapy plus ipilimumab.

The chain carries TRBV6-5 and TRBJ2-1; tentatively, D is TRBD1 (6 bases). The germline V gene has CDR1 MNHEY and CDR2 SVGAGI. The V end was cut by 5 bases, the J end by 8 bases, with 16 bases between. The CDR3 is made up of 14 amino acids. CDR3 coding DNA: TGTGCCAGCAGTCGCAAACTACAGGGCTATGAGCAGTTCTTC. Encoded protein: CASSRKLQGYEQFF.

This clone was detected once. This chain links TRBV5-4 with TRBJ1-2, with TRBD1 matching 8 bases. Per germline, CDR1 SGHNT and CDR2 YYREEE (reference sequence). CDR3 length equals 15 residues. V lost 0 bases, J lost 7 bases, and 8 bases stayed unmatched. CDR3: CASSLARQGAGGYTF. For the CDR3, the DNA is TGTGCCAGCAGCTTGGCTCGGCAGGGGGCAGGTGGCTACACCTTC.

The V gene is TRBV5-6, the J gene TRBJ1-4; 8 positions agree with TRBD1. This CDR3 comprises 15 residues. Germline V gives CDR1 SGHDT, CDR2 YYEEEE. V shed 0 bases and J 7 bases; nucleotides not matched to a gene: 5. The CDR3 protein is CASSLGDRSGEKLFF. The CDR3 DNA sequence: TGTGCCAGCAGCTTGGGGGACAGGTCGGGTGAAAAACTGTTTTTT.